The text below deals with one T cell receptor beta chain. As yet, its antigen is unknown. Vbeta (60) and Jbeta (13) primers were used in the PCR. The table came from immunoSEQ multiplex PCR; TCRdb's copy has only in-frame clones and leaves some out. The sample carries approximately 190,000 clones, roughly 80% recorded once. Germline lookup yields CDR1 LGHNA and CDR2 YNFKEQ. Trimming removed 0 bases from V and 0 bases from J, with 9 bases in between. The CDR3 is made up of 16 amino acids. The data stem from a study of cytomegalovirus exposure and HLA in healthy donors. On the study more broadly: Tens of millions of unique TCRs, all from HLA-typed donors, were included in an early release of the data. Overall study findings and caveats: Available immune exposure information covered CMV serostatus only. Later, an analysis found that common viral pathogens appeared to be linked with several of the most significant clusters.

What was sequenced was PBMCs. The source of this sequence is a man aged 35 to 55 in good health and CMV-seropositive. V and J are TRBV4-2 and TRBJ2-4; D unresolved. CDR3 DNA sequence: TGTGCCAGCAGCCAAGAGGCAGGTCTAGCCAAAAACATTCAGTACTTC. Amino acid sequence: CASSQEAGLAKNIQYF.